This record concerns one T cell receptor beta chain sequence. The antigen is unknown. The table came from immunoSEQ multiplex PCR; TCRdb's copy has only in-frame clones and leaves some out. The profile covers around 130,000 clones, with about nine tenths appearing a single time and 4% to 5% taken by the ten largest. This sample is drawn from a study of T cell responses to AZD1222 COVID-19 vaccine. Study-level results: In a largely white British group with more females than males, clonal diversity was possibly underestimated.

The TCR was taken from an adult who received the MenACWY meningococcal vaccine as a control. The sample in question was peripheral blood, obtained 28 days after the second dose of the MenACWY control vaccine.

CDR3 coding DNA: TGTGCCAGTAGTATAGGGGGGGCCGCGACTGAAGCTTTCTTT. Protein: CASSIGGAATEAFF. The chain is built from TRBV19 and TRBJ1-1; a weak D match, TRBD1 (6 bases). Trimming left V 1 base short and J 5 bases short, with 11 bases between. Germline CDR1 reads LNHDA; CDR2 reads SQIVND (reference sequence). The CDR3 is 14 amino acids.